This TCR beta chain is drawn from a study of radiation and T cells in renal cell carcinoma (TCRdb year 2020). Broadly, across the study: Samples were obtained from a clinical trial, in which 15 Gy stereotactic body radiation therapy was delivered to primary renal cell carcinomas and nephrectomy was performed 4 weeks later. In total, 50 to 60 samples underwent TCR beta sequencing: about 25 tumors plus 27 peripheral blood samples. Across all 50 or so samples, several million unique CDR3 nucleotide sequences encoding around 2.8 million unique CDR3 amino acid sequences were identified.

The time point label, read with the paper, signifies: baseline pretreatment blood. The treatment or condition label, read with the paper, signifies: 15 Gy SBRT to primary tumor, nephrectomy 4 weeks later. To follow tumor-enriched clonotypes, serial peripheral blood was collected from radiation-treated patients at baseline and at 2 weeks and 4 weeks after SBRT. All patients had renal cell carcinoma with clear cell pathology. Genomic DNA for TCR sequencing was prepared using the QIAamp DNA Blood Mini Kit (Qiagen). The analyses included just those samples that passed every quality control check. V lost 7 bases and J lost 7 bases; the stretch between them is 17 bases long. CDR1 and CDR2 were assigned from the germline V gene (reference sequence) as LNHDA and SQIVND. Measured from the cysteine to the phenylalanine, the CDR3 is 14 residues long. CDR3 DNA only is kept here, 42 bases in frame from base 1.

Broad study findings and their caveats: Because the trial had a single-armed design, the trial could not examine how radiation dose or scheduling affected the TCR repertoire. Because pretreatment tumor biopsies were not available, the study could not determine whether clonotypes were already present within the tumor at baseline. Dynamics of the blood repertoire were not tracked past 4 weeks after treatment. Top tumor clonotypes rose in blood from baseline to 2 weeks post-radiation, then contracted by 4 weeks, suggesting transient expansion of tumor-resident clones.

Following the manufacturer's recommendations, the immunoSEQ kit was used to generate TCR beta libraries from genomic DNA. To prepare the libraries, a first multiplex PCR with proprietary primers was run, followed by a second PCR that added unique barcodes, and a bead cleanup was done after each round. Each sample batch included a kit-provided positive control reaction and a negative control reaction. The final libraries were assessed on an Agilent 4200 TapeStation D1000 ScreenTape, pooled by volume, and quantified by qPCR. Sequencing ran on an Illumina NextSeq500 with a MidOutput 150-cycle cartridge, using 156 Read1 and 15 Index1 cycles with kit custom primers. The pooled library was loaded at approximately 1 pM with an approximately 18% PhiX control spike-in. In the source study's methods: Vendor-processed data were analyzed in R, with a clonotype defined as all T cells sharing the same CDR3 nucleotide sequence. In the clone abundance analyses, frequencies in each sample were normalized to that sample's 10,000 most abundant clones. Public T cell clones, which averaged fewer than five per sample, were removed prior to analysis. Tumor-enriched clonotypes and baseline blood-enriched clonotypes were defined as those with an abundance difference of at least 32-fold between compartments. A beta-binomial differential abundance model was used to identify clonotypes that were expanded or contracted between blood time points. Tumor-blood repertoire similarity was measured with the Baroni-Urbani and Buser coefficient, and group comparisons used two-tailed Wilcoxon tests in R. Held by TCRdb, this immuneACCESS table contains in-frame sequences only and omits some clones. Under half of the omission traces to an unresolved V gene where checked; the cause of the rest is unknown. D and trimming were read from the DNA, whereas the V and J calls and clone size are those reported in that table. The sample table lists around 140,000 clones, 88% of them with a count of one. Roughly 4% of the sample rests with the top ten.

About this clone itself: The antigen this receptor binds is unknown. Per-base quality was not reported, and no clone a single base away is much larger than it.

The chain is made from TRBV19 and TRBJ2-4; the best D guess is TRBD2, with 6 bases matching. The specimen comprised blood, sampled from a patient whose treatment included radiotherapy and nephrectomy. The TCR was taken from a woman aged 65 to 85 with renal cell carcinoma. CDR3 sequence: CASNRRGRENIQYF. In nucleotide form, the sequence is TGTGCCAGTAATCGGAGGGGAAGGGAGAACATTCAGTACTTC.